Ten or more counts support the clone carrying this T cell receptor (beta chain). The antigen remains unidentified. The data were obtained in a study of CD8 T cells in ankylosing spondylitis. Making the TCR beta libraries involved quantitative 5'-RACE with molecular barcodes. MiXCR, run by TCRdb on the 5' RACE reads, gives a single entry per CDR3 protein. The table includes about 69,000 distinct CDR3 sequences, less than 6% detected once. V lost 4 bases, J lost 8 bases, and 18 bases lay in between. Germline V gives CDR1 MRHNA, CDR2 SNTAGT. The CDR3 length is 15 residues. General study results and limits: Made up of about eight highly homologous variants, a TCR beta motif appeared characteristic of ankylosing spondylitis blood. Significantly higher representation of disease-linked clones was reported for matched ankylosing spondylitis synovial fluid.

The receptor was isolated from a male donor with ankylosing spondylitis or in good health (not recorded which). Sequences were obtained from blood, either unsorted or a sorted T cell fraction (not recorded which). V gene TRBV6-4 combines with J gene TRBJ2-1; maybe TRBD2 (7 bases). CDR3 residues: CASSARAGAGDEQFF. CDR3 nucleotide sequence: TGTGCCAGCAGTGCCCGGGCGGGGGCGGGAGATGAGCAGTTCTTC.